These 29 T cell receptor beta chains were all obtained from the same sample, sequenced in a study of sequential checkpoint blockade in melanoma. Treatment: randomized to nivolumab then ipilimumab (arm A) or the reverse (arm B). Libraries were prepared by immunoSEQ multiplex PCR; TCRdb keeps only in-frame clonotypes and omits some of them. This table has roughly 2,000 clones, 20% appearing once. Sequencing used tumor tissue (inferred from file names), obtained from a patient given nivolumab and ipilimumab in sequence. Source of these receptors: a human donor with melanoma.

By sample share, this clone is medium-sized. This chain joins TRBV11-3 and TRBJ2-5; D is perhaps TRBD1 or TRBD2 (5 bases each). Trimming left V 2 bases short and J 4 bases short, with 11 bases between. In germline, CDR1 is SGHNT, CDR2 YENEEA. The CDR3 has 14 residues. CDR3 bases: TGTGCCAGCAGCTTATCGGGACGGGGAGAGACCCAGTACTTC. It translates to CASSLSGRGETQYF. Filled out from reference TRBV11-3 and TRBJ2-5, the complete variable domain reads EAGVVQSPRYKIIEKKQPVAFWCNPISGHNTLYWYLQNLGQGPELLIRYENEEAVDDSQLPKDRFSAERLKGVDSTLKIQPAELGDSAVYLCASSLSGRGETQYFGPGTRLLVL.

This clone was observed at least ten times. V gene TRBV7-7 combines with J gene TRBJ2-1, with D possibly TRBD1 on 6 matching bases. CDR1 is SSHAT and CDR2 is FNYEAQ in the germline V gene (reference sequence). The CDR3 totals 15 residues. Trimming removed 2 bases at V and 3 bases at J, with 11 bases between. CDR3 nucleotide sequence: TGTGCCAGCAGCTTACGAGGGGGAAGCTACAATGAGCAGTTCTTC. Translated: CASSLRGGSYNEQFF. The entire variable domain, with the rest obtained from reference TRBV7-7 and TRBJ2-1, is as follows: GAGVSQSPRYKVTKRGQDVTLRCDPISSHATLYWYQQALGQGPEFLTYFNYEAQPDKSGLPSDRFSAERPEGSISTLTIQRTEQRDSAMYRCASSLRGGSYNEQFFGPGTRLTVL.

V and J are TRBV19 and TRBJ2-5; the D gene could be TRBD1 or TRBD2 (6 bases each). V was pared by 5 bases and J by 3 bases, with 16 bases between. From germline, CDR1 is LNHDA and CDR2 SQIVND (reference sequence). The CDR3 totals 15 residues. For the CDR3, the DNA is TGTGCCAGTAGTTACGCTTGGGGGGCCGAAGAGACCCAGTACTTC. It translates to CASSYAWGAEETQYF.

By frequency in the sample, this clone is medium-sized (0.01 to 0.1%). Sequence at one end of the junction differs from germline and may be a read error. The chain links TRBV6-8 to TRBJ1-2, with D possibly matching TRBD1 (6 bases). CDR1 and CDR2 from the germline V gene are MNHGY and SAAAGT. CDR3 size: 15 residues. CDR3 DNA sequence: TGTGCCATCAGTGGGAAAGGGGGGGTTCACTATGGCTACACCTTC. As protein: CAISGKGGVHYGYTF.

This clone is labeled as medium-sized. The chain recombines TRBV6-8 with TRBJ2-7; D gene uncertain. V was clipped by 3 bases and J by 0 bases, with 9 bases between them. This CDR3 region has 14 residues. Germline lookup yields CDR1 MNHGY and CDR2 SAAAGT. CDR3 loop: CASSYSSSSYEQYF. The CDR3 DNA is TGTGCCAGCAGTTATTCCTCCAGCTCCTACGAGCAGTACTTC.

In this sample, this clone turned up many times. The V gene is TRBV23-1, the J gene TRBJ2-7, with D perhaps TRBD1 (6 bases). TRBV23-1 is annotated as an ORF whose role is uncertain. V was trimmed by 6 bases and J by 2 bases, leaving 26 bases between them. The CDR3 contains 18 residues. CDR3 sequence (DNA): TGCGCCAGCAGCCAAGTTTTGGGGAACAGGGCCCTGGCCTACGAGCAGTACTTC. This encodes CASSQVLGNRALAYEQYF.

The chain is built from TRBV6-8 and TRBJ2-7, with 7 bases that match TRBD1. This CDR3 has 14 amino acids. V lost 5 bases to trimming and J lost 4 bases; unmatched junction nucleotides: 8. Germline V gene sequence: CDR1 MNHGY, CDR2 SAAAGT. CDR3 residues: CASSPGTEMYEQYF. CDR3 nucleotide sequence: TGTGCCAGCAGTCCAGGGACAGAGATGTACGAGCAGTACTTC.

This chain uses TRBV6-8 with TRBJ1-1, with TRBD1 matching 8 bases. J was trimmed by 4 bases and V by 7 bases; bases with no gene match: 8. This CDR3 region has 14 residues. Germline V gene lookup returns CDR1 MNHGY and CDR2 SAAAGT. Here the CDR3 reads CASNPTGGGTEAFF. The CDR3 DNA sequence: TGTGCCAGCAACCCCACAGGGGGAGGCACTGAAGCTTTCTTT.

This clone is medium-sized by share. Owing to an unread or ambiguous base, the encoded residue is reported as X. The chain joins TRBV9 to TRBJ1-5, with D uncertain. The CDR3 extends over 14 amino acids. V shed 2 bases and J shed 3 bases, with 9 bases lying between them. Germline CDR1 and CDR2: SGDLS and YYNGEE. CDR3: CASSVGXPNQPQHF. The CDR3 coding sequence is TGTGCCAGCAGCGTTGGGRGTCCCAATCAGCCCCAGCATTTT.

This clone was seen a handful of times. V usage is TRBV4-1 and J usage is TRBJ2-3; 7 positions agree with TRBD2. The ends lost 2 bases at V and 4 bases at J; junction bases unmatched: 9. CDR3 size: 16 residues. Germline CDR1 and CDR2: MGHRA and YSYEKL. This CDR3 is CASSQLGGSVADTQYF. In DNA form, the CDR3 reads TGCGCCAGCAGCCAACTGGGGGGGTCTGTAGCAGATACGCAGTATTTT.

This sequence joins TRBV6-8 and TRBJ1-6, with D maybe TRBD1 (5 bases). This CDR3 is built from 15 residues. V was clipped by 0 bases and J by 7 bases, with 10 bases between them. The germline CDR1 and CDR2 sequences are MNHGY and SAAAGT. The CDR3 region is CASSYSWGVNSPLHF. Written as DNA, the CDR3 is TGTGCCAGCAGTTACTCTTGGGGGGTCAATTCACCCCTCCACTTT.

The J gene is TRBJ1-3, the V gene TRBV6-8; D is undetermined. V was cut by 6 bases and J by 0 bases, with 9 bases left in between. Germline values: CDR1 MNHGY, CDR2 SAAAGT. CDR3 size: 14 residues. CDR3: CASRILSSGNTIYF. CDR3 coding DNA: TGTGCCAGCAGAATTCTGAGCTCTGGAAACACCATATATTTT.

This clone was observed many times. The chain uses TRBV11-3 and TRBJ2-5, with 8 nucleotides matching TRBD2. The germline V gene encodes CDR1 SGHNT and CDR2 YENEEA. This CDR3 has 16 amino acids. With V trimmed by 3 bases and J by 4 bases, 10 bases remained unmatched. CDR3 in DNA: TGTGCCAGCAGCTTGGCGGCGGGGGGTATCCGAGAGACCCAGTACTTC. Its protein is CASSLAAGGIRETQYF.

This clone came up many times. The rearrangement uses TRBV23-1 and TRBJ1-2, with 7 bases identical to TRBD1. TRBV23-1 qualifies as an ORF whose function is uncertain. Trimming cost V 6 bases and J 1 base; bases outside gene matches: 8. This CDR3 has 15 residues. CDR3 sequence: CASSRETGYNYGYTF. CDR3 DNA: TGCGCCAGCAGCCGAGAGACAGGGTATAACTATGGCTACACCTTC.

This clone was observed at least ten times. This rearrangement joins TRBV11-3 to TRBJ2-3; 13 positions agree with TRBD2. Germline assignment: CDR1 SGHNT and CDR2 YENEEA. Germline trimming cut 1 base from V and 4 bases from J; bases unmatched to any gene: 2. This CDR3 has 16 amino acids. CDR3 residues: CASSLGLAGGSDTQYF. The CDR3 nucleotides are TGTGCCAGCAGCTTAGGACTAGCGGGGGGCTCAGATACGCAGTATTTT.

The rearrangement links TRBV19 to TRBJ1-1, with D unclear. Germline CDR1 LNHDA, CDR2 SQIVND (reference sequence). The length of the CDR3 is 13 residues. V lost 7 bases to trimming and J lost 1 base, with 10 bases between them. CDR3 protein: CASIREANTEAFF. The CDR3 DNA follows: TGTGCCAGTATCCGGGAAGCGAACACTGAAGCTTTCTTT.

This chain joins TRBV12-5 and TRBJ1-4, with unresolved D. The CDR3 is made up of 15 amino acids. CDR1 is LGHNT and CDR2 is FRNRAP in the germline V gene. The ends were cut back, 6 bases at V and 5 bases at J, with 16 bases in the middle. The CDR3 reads CASGHPRRTNEKLFF. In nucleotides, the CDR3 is TGTGCTAGTGGACACCCCCGGAGAACGAATGAAAAACTGTTTTTT.

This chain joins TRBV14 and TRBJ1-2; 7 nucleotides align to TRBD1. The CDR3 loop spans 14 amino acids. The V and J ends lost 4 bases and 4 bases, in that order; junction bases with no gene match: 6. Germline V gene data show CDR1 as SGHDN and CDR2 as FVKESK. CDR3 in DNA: TGTGCCAGCAGCCCCGGGACAGCGATCTATGGCTACACCTTC. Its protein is CASSPGTAIYGYTF. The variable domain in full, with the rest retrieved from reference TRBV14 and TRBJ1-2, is EAGVTQFPSHSVIEKGQTVTLRCDPISGHDNLYWYRRVMGKEIKFLLHFVKESKQDESGMPNNRFLAERTGGTYSTLKVQPAELEDSGVYFCASSPGTAIYGYTFGSGTRLTVV.

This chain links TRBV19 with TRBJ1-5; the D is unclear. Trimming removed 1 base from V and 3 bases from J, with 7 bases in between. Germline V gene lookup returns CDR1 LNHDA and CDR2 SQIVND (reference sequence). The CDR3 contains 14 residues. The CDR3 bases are TGTGCCAGTAGTATAGTTGGCTCCAATCAGCCCCAGCATTTT. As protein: CASSIVGSNQPQHF.

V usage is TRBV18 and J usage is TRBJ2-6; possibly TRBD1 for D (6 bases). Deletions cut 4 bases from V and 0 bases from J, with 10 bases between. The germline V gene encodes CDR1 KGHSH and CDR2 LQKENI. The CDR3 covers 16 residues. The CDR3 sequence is CASSQLGGSGANVLTF. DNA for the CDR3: TGTGCCAGCTCACAACTAGGGGGCTCTGGGGCCAACGTCCTGACTTTC.

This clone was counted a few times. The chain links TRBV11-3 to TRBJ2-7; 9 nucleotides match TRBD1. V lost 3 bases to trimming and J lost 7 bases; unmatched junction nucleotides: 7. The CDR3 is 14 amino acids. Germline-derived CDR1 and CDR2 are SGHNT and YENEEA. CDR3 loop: CASSFLQGAGEQYF. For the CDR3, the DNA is TGTGCCAGCAGCTTTTTACAGGGGGCGGGGGAGCAGTACTTC.

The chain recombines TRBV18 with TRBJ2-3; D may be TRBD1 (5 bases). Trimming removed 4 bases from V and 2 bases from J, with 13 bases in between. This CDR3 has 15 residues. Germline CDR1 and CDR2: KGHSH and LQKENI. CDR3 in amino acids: CASSQGVPSTDTQYF. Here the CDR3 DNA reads TGTGCCAGCTCACAAGGGGTACCCTCCACAGATACGCAGTATTTT.

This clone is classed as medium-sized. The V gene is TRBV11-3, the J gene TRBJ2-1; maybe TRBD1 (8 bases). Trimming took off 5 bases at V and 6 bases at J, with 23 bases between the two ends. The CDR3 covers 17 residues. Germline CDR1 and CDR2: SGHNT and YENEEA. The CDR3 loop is CASSQAQGQGGANEQFF. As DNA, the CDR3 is TGTGCCAGCAGCCAAGCCCAAGGACAGGGAGGGGCCAATGAGCAGTTCTTC.

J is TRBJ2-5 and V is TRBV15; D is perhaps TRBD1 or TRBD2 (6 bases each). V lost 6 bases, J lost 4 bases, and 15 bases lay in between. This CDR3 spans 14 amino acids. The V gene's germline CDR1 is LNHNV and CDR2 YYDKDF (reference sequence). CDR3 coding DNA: TGTGCCACCAGGGGCGAGGGGGGAGTAGAGACCCAGTACTTC. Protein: CATRGEGGVETQYF. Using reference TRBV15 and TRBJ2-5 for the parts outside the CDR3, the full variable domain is DAMVIQNPRYQVTQFGKPVTLSCSQTLNHNVMYWYQQKSSQAPKLLFHYYDKDFNNEADTPDNFQSRRPNTSFCFLDIRSPGLGDTAMYLCATRGEGGVETQYFGPGTRLLVL.

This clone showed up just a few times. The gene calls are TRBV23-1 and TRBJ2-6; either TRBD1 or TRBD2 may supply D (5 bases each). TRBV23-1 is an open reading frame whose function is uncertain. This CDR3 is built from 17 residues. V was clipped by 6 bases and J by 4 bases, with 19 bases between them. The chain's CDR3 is CASSHSGSGAGANVLTF. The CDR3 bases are TGCGCCAGCAGCCATTCCGGATCCGGGGCGGGGGCCAACGTCCTGACTTTC.

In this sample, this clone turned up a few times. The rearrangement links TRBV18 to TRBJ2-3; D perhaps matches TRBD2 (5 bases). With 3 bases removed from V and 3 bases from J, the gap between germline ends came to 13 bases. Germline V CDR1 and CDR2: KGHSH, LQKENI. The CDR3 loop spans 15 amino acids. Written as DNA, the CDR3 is TGTGCCAGCTCACCGGAGGTGAGGAGGACAGATACGCAGTATTTT. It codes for CASSPEVRRTDTQYF.

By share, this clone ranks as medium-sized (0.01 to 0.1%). The CDR3 region has the DNA TGTGCCAGCAGCGTAAAGGGACAGGGGAACACCGGGGAGCTGTTTTTT. Residues: CASSVKGQGNTGELFF. The rearrangement joins TRBV9 to TRBJ2-2; 9 bases match TRBD1. Germline CDR1 and CDR2: SGDLS and YYNGEE. After removal of 1 base from V and 1 base from J, the junction contained 2 bases not matched to a gene. CDR3 length: 16 amino acids. Based on the CDR3 plus reference TRBV9 and TRBJ2-2, the full variable domain is DSGVTQTPKHLITATGQRVTLRCSPRSGDLSVYWYQQSLDQGLQFLIQYYNGEERAKGNILERFSAQQFPDLHSELNLSSLELGDSALYFCASSVKGQGNTGELFFGEGSRLTVL.

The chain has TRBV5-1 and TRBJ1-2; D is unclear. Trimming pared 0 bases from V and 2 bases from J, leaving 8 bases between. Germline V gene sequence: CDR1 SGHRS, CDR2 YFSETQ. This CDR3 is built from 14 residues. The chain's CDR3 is CASSLGPGNYGYTF. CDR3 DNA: TGCGCCAGCAGCTTGGGGCCAGGCAACTATGGCTACACCTTC.

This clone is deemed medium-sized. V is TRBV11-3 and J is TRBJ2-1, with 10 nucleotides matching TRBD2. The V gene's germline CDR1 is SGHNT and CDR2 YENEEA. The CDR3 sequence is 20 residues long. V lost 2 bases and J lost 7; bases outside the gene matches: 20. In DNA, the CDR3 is TGTGCCAGCAGCTTAAATCCCCGGGAGGGTCGGAGCGGGGGGGCGAATGAGCAGTTCTTC. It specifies CASSLNPREGRSGGANEQFF.